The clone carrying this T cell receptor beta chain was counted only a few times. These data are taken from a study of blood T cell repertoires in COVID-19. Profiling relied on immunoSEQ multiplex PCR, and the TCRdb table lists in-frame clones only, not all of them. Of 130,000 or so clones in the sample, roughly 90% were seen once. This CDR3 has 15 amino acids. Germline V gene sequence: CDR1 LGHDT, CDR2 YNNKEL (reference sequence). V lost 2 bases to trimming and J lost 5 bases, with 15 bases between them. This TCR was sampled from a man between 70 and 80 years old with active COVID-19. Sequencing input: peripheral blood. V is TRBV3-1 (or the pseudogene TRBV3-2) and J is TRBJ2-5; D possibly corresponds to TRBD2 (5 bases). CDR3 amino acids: CASSQRGPRRETQYF. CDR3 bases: TGTGCCAGCAGCCAACGAGGACCCCGGAGGGAGACCCAGTACTTC.